The sample holds many counts of the clone carrying this TCR beta chain. The antigen remains unidentified. The data derive from a study of CD8 T cells in ankylosing spondylitis. TCRdb recomputed calls from the 5' RACE reads with MiXCR, one row per CDR3 protein. The sample holds around 150,000 distinct CDR3 sequences, 9.5% to 12% seen once. Regarding the study as a whole: Seven to nine highly homologous variants formed a TCR beta motif that appeared characteristic of ankylosing spondylitis blood. Disease-associated clones were reportedly significantly overrepresented in matched ankylosing spondylitis synovial fluid. In synovial fluid and blood from reactive arthritis, some motif variants were previously reported.

Germline CDR1 SGHVS, CDR2 FQNEAQ. The CDR3 totals 15 residues. With V trimmed by 3 bases and J by 10 bases, 6 bases remained unmatched. This chain uses TRBV7-8 with TRBJ1-4; 12 nucleotides agree with TRBD1. Sequenced material: blood, either unsorted or a sorted T cell fraction (not recorded which). The TCR comes from a female donor with ankylosing spondylitis or in good health (not recorded which). The CDR3 loop is CASSLAGQGAIKLFF. The DNA of the CDR3 is TGTGCCAGCAGCTTGGCGGGACAGGGGGCTATAAAACTGTTTTTT.